This T cell receptor beta chain comes out of a study of shared clonotypes between healthy human individuals. In the authors' methods: ImmunoSEQ only sent back junction sequences with no quality scores, so filtering was done differently. The data were produced by immunoSEQ multiplex PCR, yet TCRdb's version contains in-frame clones alone and is incomplete. For V, J and clone size, that table is used; D and trimming come from the DNA. In the table there are roughly 1,500,000 clones, around 98% of which are singletons. V lost 6 bases and J lost 6, with 12 bases in between. Germline V gene lookup returns CDR1 MDHEN and CDR2 SYDVKM. The CDR3 is made up of 12 amino acids. Comments on this clone: Its specificity is unknown.

Whole-study findings and limits: Non-shared clonotypes had lower generation probabilities than those shared by all four donors. The naive CD4 repertoires of several donors were compared, and around 4.7% of clonotypes were shared. Among the subsets, naive ones generally showed larger estimated richness than memory ones.

The receptor comes from a young man in good health. Sequencing input: naive CD4+ T cells sorted from blood. The subset was: CD45RA+ positively selected. The chain uses TRBV28 and TRBJ2-7; D gene ambiguous. The CDR3 DNA follows: TGTGCCAGCAGCACAATAGTTTCCGAGCAGTACTTC. Its protein product is CASSTIVSEQYF.